This T cell receptor beta chain was sequenced during a study of blood T cell repertoires in COVID-19. Study-wide background: The origin of the acute and convalescent COVID-19 samples was the United States, Italy and Spain. Sources were T cells, B-cell-depleted T cells, or PBMCs; the material itself was cDNA or gDNA.

This clone was seen more than once but under ten times. Methods used by the authors: Reference gene primer amplification in the assay estimated nucleated cell counts. Produced via immunoSEQ multiplex PCR; TCRdb's table is partial and in-frame only. The V and J calls and clone size come from that table; D and trimming were worked out from the DNA. The sample records under 150,000 clones, roughly 80% being singletons. V lost 3 bases and J lost 6, with 12 bases in between. This CDR3 is 13 amino acids long. V gene TRBV12-3 or TRBV12-4 combines with J gene TRBJ2-7; D perhaps matches TRBD2 (6 bases). The sample comprised peripheral blood. This TCR derives from a man in his fifties with acute or convalescent COVID-19. CDR3 protein: CASSLFSGGEQYF. The CDR3 bases are TGTGCCAGCAGTTTGTTTAGCGGAGGCGAGCAGTACTTC.